Each of the 25 T cell receptor beta chains below was sequenced from the same sample in a study of cytomegalovirus exposure and HLA in healthy donors. The PCR ran on 60 Vbeta and 13 Jbeta primers. Only in-frame clones appear in the TCRdb table, and some are missing; sequencing was by immunoSEQ multiplex PCR. The sample contains some 99,000 clones, 73% of which appear only once. Sequencing was done on a sample of PBMCs. The source of these receptors is a man aged 35 to 55 in good health and CMV-seronegative.

This chain connects TRBV4-3 to TRBJ2-7; D not resolved. The CDR3 length is 12 residues. Per the germline V gene, CDR1 is LGHNA and CDR2 is YSLEER. The germline V and J ends were trimmed by 0 bases and 5 bases, with 5 bases remaining between them. The DNA for the CDR3 is TGCGCCAGCAGCCAAGACCAGGACGAGCAGTACTTC. As protein: CASSQDQDEQYF.

A note on this clone: A junction end diverges from the germline sequence, so it may reflect a read error. This chain uses TRBV7-9 with TRBJ2-7, with D uncertain. The CDR3 is 11 residues long. Germline assignment: CDR1 SEHNR and CDR2 FQNEAQ (reference sequence). The CDR3: CSSSSTYEQYF. The CDR3 DNA follows: TGTTCCAGCAGCTCTACCTACGAGCAGTACTTC.

The rearrangement links TRBV11-1 to TRBJ2-7; 8 nucleotides agree with TRBD1. The CDR3 length is 17 residues. The germline V gene encodes CDR1 SGHAT and CDR2 FQDESV (reference sequence). Unmatched junction bases numbered 12, after V lost 3 bases and J lost 2 bases. The CDR3 spells CASSLDGGTGTPYEQYF. The CDR3 nucleotides are TGTGCCAGCAGCTTGGACGGAGGGACAGGAACCCCCTACGAGCAGTACTTC.

This chain connects TRBV2 to TRBJ2-3; TRBD1 aligns across 8 bases. Germline CDR1 SNHLY, CDR2 FYNNEI. V gave up 6 bases and J gave up 6 bases; unmatched junction bases: 5. The CDR3 contains 13 residues. The CDR3 DNA follows: TGTGCCAGCAGAGGACAGGGTCGGGATACGCAGTATTTT. This encodes CASRGQGRDTQYF.

This chain links TRBV27 with TRBJ2-1; 9 nucleotides align to TRBD2. V lost 1 base, J lost 8 bases, and 12 bases stayed unmatched. The CDR3 sequence is 17 residues long. The germline V gene encodes CDR1 MNHEY and CDR2 SMNVEV (reference sequence). This chain's CDR3 is CASSLLSSGGLKDEQFF. The CDR3 DNA reads TGTGCCAGCAGTTTATTATCCAGCGGGGGGCTAAAAGATGAGCAGTTCTTC.

This clone was detected a few times. The junction and the germline gene differ at one end; a read error may be behind it. The chain has TRBV7-9 and TRBJ2-7; the match to TRBD1 covers 7 bases. Germline lookup yields CDR1 SEHNR and CDR2 FQNEAQ (reference sequence). The CDR3 has 12 residues. CDR3 in amino acids: CASSPETGKVLF. CDR3 in DNA: TGTGCCAGCAGCCCTGAGACAGGGAAGGTCCTCTTC.

The chain carries TRBV9 and TRBJ2-5; tentative D call: TRBD2 (6 bases). Gene TRBJ2-7 matches the end of the DNA better, so the J call may be wrong. The CDR3 spans 15 residues. Per the germline V gene, CDR1 is SGDLS and CDR2 is YYNGEE. CDR3 protein: CASSVEPGEDYEQYF. The CDR3 nucleotides are TGTGCCAGCAGCGTAGAACCGGGGGAGGACTACGAGCAGTACTTC.

The sample holds one count of this clone. The V and J genes are TRBV2 and TRBJ1-3; 8 bases are shared with TRBD1. V shed 6 bases and J 1 base; nucleotides not matched to a gene: 2. CDR3 length equals 14 residues. Germline V gives CDR1 SNHLY, CDR2 FYNNEI. This CDR3 is CASRDRASGNTIYF. As DNA, the CDR3 is TGTGCCAGCAGGGACAGGGCATCTGGAAACACCATATATTTT.

This chain uses TRBV5-1 with TRBJ2-7; D is possibly TRBD2 (5 bases). CDR3 size: 12 residues. The germline V and J ends were trimmed by 1 base and 6 bases, with 8 bases remaining between them. Germline values: CDR1 SGHRS, CDR2 YFSETQ. This CDR3 reads CASSLSGCEQYF. The DNA of the CDR3 is TGCGCCAGCAGCTTGAGCGGATGCGAGCAGTACTTC.

V usage is TRBV5-1 and J usage is TRBJ2-7, with D possibly being TRBD2 (5 bases). The CDR3 is made up of 15 amino acids. V was pared by 5 bases and J by 2 bases, with 17 bases between. CDR1 and CDR2 from the germline V gene are SGHRS and YFSETQ. CDR3 in amino acids: CASSTRGPSPYEQYF. In DNA form, the CDR3 reads TGCGCCAGCAGTACCCGCGGGCCGTCCCCCTACGAGCAGTACTTC.

V usage is TRBV6-5 and J usage is TRBJ1-5, with 7 bases aligning to TRBD1. CDR1 is MNHEY, CDR2 SVGAGI, per germline. CDR3 length equals 15 residues. After removal of 5 bases from V and 0 bases from J, the junction contained 4 bases not matched to a gene. This chain's CDR3 is CASSPRTGSNQPQHF. For the CDR3, the DNA is TGTGCCAGCAGTCCCCGGACAGGTAGCAATCAGCCCCAGCATTTT.

This clone was observed once. The gene calls are TRBV4-1 and TRBJ2-5; D is perhaps TRBD2 (6 bases). Trimming left V 4 bases short and J 2 bases short, with 20 bases between. Germline V CDR1 and CDR2: MGHRA, YSYEKL. This CDR3 comprises 17 residues. The CDR3 nucleotides are TGCGCCAGCAGCCCCTTCCGCCAAGGTAGCGGACAAGAGACCCAGTACTTC. The encoded protein is CASSPFRQGSGQETQYF.

This clone was recorded a few times. The chain couples TRBV7-9 to TRBJ2-5, with a possible D match to TRBD1 (6 bases). CDR1 and CDR2 from the germline V gene are SEHNR and FQNEAQ (reference sequence). V gave up 2 bases and J gave up 4 bases, with 14 bases separating them. This CDR3 is 15 amino acids long. CDR3 nucleotides: TGTGCCAGCAGCTTATATCAGGGGCAAGGAGAGACCCAGTACTTC. This codes for CASSLYQGQGETQYF.

This chain uses TRBV19 with TRBJ1-4, with 7 nucleotides matching TRBD1. After removal of 7 bases from V and 0 bases from J, the junction contained 8 bases not matched to a gene. CDR1 and CDR2 (germline): LNHDA, SQIVND (reference sequence). The CDR3 has 16 residues. In DNA, the CDR3 is TGTGCCAGTACCCCGGACAGGTCGTCAACTAATGAAAAACTGTTTTTT. Translation: CASTPDRSSTNEKLFF.

The rearrangement uses TRBV6-5 and TRBJ2-7; D remains unclear. V lost 2 bases and J lost 2, with 7 bases in between. The germline V gene encodes CDR1 MNHEY and CDR2 SVGAGI. The CDR3 has 13 amino acids. The CDR3, as DNA: TGTGCCAGCAGTTACCGACAAGCCTACGAGCAGTACTTC. The encoded protein is CASSYRQAYEQYF.

The chain is built from TRBV9 and TRBJ2-7; 7 bases are shared with TRBD2. The CDR3 extends over 14 amino acids. CDR1 is SGDLS and CDR2 is YYNGEE in the germline V gene. Losses at the gene ends were 0 bases for V and 7 bases for J; bases not matched to a gene: 7. The CDR3 DNA reads as TGTGCCAGCAGCGTAGGCCCCCTGGGGGGGGAGCAGTACTTC. As protein: CASSVGPLGGEQYF. The complete variable domain, with remaining parts taken from reference TRBV9 and TRBJ2-7, reads DSGVTQTPKHLITATGQRVTLRCSPRSGDLSVYWYQQSLDQGLQFLIQYYNGEERAKGNILERFSAQQFPDLHSELNLSSLELGDSALYFCASSVGPLGGEQYFGPGTRLTVT.

The rearrangement uses TRBV18 and TRBJ2-1; D might be TRBD1 (6 bases). Germline lookup yields CDR1 KGHSH and CDR2 LQKENI. V lost 0 bases, J lost 5 bases, and 17 bases lay in between. CDR3 size: 17 residues. CDR3 loop: CASSPPPIRGFDNEQFF. CDR3 sequence (DNA): TGTGCCAGCTCACCACCGCCCATTAGGGGGTTCGACAATGAGCAGTTCTTC.

V usage is TRBV14 and J usage is TRBJ2-3; TRBD1 matches 8 bases. The CDR3 has 16 residues. V dropped 3 bases and J dropped 0; count of bases not matched to a gene: 5. Germline CDR1 reads SGHDN; CDR2 reads FVKESK. The CDR3 bases are TGTGCCAGCAGCCACGGACAGGGCTATAGCACAGATACGCAGTATTTT. Protein sequence: CASSHGQGYSTDTQYF.

The J gene is TRBJ2-1, the V gene TRBV4-2, with no clear D. In germline, CDR1 is LGHNA, CDR2 YNFKEQ. The V end was cut by 4 bases, the J end by 0 bases, with 10 bases between. CDR3 length: 15 amino acids. The CDR3 nucleotides are TGTGCCAGCAGCCCACCGATGAGCTCCTACAATGAGCAGTTCTTC. Amino acids: CASSPPMSSYNEQFF.

V and J are TRBV5-1 and TRBJ1-5; perhaps TRBD1 as D (6 bases). Trimming removed 4 bases from V and 4 bases from J, with 15 bases in between. The CDR3 loop spans 15 amino acids. Germline V lookup: CDR1 SGHRS, CDR2 YFSETQ. CDR3 sequence: CASSLQGKENQPQHF. For the CDR3, the DNA is TGCGCCAGCAGCCTACAGGGTAAGGAAAATCAGCCCCAGCATTTT. The full variable domain, completed using reference TRBV5-1 and TRBJ1-5, is KAGVTQTPRYLIKTRGQQVTLSCSPISGHRSVSWYQQTPGQGLQFLFEYFSETQRNKGNFPGRFSGRQFSNSRSEMNVSTLELGDSALYLCASSLQGKENQPQHFGDGTRLSIL.

The chain has TRBV7-8 and TRBJ1-1; D possibly corresponds to TRBD1 (6 bases). Germline CDR1 is SGHVS and CDR2 is FQNEAQ. Trimming cost V 5 bases and J 3 bases, with 13 bases left between them. This CDR3 is built from 14 residues. CDR3 sequence: CASSRGQRHTEAFF. DNA of the CDR3: TGTGCCAGCAGCAGAGGACAGCGCCACACTGAAGCTTTCTTT. Drawing the rest from reference TRBV7-8 and TRBJ1-1, the complete variable domain is GAGVSQSPRYKVAKRGQDVALRCDPISGHVSLFWYQQALGQGPEFLTYFQNEAQLDKSGLPSDRFFAERPEGSVSTLKIQRTQQEDSAVYLCASSRGQRHTEAFFGQGTRLTVV.

This clone was detected only once. V is TRBV28 and J is TRBJ1-4, with D perhaps matching TRBD1 (5 bases). Germline V gene lookup returns CDR1 MDHEN and CDR2 SYDVKM. V was trimmed by 8 bases and J by 7 bases, leaving 20 bases between them. The CDR3 totals 15 residues. CDR3 amino acids: CASVGPSGGGEKLFF. The CDR3 nucleotides read TGTGCCAGCGTTGGGCCCTCGGGGGGTGGTGAAAAACTGTTTTTT. Full variable domain (missing parts from reference TRBV28 and TRBJ1-4): DVKVTQSSRYLVKRTGEKVFLECVQDMDHENMFWYRQDPGLGLRLIYFSYDVKMKEKGDIPEGYSVSREKKERFSLILESASTNQTSMYLCASVGPSGGGEKLFFGSGTQLSVL.

V and J are TRBV9 and TRBJ1-6, with D maybe TRBD1 (5 bases). V was cut by 1 base and J by 8 bases, with 10 bases left in between. Germline V gene data show CDR1 as SGDLS and CDR2 as YYNGEE. CDR3 size: 14 residues. Written as DNA, the CDR3 is TGTGCCAGCAGCGTAACGCAGGGCGATTCACCCCTCCACTTT. Its translation: CASSVTQGDSPLHF.

The rearrangement links TRBV19 to TRBJ1-5; tentative D call: TRBD1 (5 bases). Germline-derived CDR1 and CDR2 are LNHDA and SQIVND (reference sequence). CDR3 length equals 16 residues. The ends were cut back, 7 bases at V and 2 bases at J, with 18 bases in the middle. CDR3 sequence reads: CASISQGGSGNQPQHF. In nucleotides, the CDR3 is TGTGCCAGTATTTCTCAGGGAGGGAGTGGCAATCAGCCCCAGCATTTT.

The V and J genes are TRBV7-6 and TRBJ2-1, with D hard to call. Germline CDR1 and CDR2: SGHVS and FNYEAQ. The V end was cut by 1 base, the J end by 9 bases, with 10 bases between. The CDR3 is 13 amino acids. The CDR3 spells CASSLELASEQFF. Here the CDR3 DNA reads TGTGCCAGCAGCTTAGAGTTAGCCTCTGAGCAGTTCTTC.